The following is a TCR beta chain sequence with its context. Its target is not known. Amplified regions were TCR beta CDR3 sequences from RNA transcripts. TCR CDR3 regions were first amplified by RT-PCR with HTBI primers. TCRdb redid the calling of the multiplex PCR reads with MiXCR, one entry per CDR3 protein. The top ten clones hold less than 8.5% of a sample with hundreds of thousands of distinct CDR3 sequences, approximately 42% of them seen once. Exclusion of patients followed from uncontrolled infection, other autoimmune disease, pregnancy or lactation. This sample is part of a study of T cells in Graves' hyperthyroidism and ophthalmopathy. Regarding the study as a whole: Stable hyperthyroidism was separated from ophthalmopathy by a model based on 13 V-J features. Blood also carried most thyroid clonotypes expanded above 0.001.

The CDR3 extends over 15 amino acids. In germline, CDR1 is SGHTA, CDR2 FQGNSA. V gave up 1 base and J gave up 7 bases; unmatched junction bases: 5. The chain is built from TRBV7-2 and TRBJ2-5; 11 bases map to TRBD2. The TCR originated in an adult man with Graves' disease, either hyperthyroidism or ophthalmopathy (not recorded which). Material for sequencing was peripheral blood or thyroid tissue (not recorded which). The CDR3: CASSLVTSGDGTQYF. The CDR3 region has the DNA TGTGCCAGCAGCTTAGTGACTAGCGGGGACGGGACCCAGTACTTC.